This is a list of T cell receptor beta chains from one sample in a study of blood T cells in healthy people across ages. MiXCR was run by TCRdb on the 5' RACE reads, yielding one entry per CDR3 protein. The sample carries about 640,000 distinct CDR3 sequences, 45% to 65% recorded once. The sequencing sample was made of blood. These receptors all stem from a man aged 60 to 75 in good health. Both conserved end residues are part of each CDR3. A D gene is named only where the DNA matches it firmly. Clone size is not always given. Where it is, it says once, few, many or a class for expanded clones.

D gene: TRBD2; clone size: -; V gene: TRBV12-3/TRBV12-4; J gene: TRBJ2-4; CDR3 protein: CASSRLAGGMGNIQYF; CDR3 DNA: TGTGCCAGCAGCCGACTAGCGGGGGGGATGGGGAACATTCAGTACTTC
D gene: -; clone size: once; V gene: TRBV7-9; J gene: TRBJ2-1; CDR3 protein: CASSPGGRGGEQFF; CDR3 DNA: TGTGCCAGCAGCCCCGGAGGAAGGGGAGGCGAGCAGTTCTTC
D gene: -; clone size: many; V gene: TRBV12-3/TRBV12-4; J gene: TRBJ1-1; CDR3 protein: CASSLQPHAEAFF; CDR3 DNA: TGTGCCAGCAGTTTGCAACCTCATGCTGAAGCTTTCTTT
D gene: -; clone size: -; V gene: TRBV20-1; J gene: TRBJ2-7; CDR3 protein: CSGGDLAPGPQYF; CDR3 DNA: TGCAGTGGAGGAGACCTAGCTCCAGGTCCCCAGTACTTC
D gene: -; clone size: few; V gene: TRBV5-1; J gene: TRBJ2-3; CDR3 protein: CASSPGGGLSTDTQYF; CDR3 DNA: TGCGCCAGCAGCCCCGGAGGGGGCTTGAGCACAGATACGCAGTATTTT
D gene: -; clone size: -; V gene: TRBV18; J gene: TRBJ2-7; CDR3 protein: CASSPPADRPTYEQYF; CDR3 DNA: TGTGCCAGCTCACCACCGGCAGATCGGCCTACCTACGAGCAGTACTTC
D gene: TRBD1; clone size: -; V gene: TRBV5-5; J gene: TRBJ1-2; CDR3 protein: CASSDRVSNYGYTF; CDR3 DNA: TGTGCCAGCAGCGACAGGGTATCTAACTATGGCTACACCTTC
D gene: TRBD1; clone size: once; V gene: TRBV20-1; J gene: TRBJ2-3; CDR3 protein: CSASKPKTGTITDTQYF; CDR3 DNA: TGCAGTGCTAGCAAACCTAAGACAGGGACCATCACAGATACGCAGTATTTT
D gene: -; clone size: -; V gene: TRBV10-3; J gene: TRBJ2-5; CDR3 protein: CATTARPTGETQYF; CDR3 DNA: TGTGCCACCACAGCACGACCGACCGGGGAGACCCAGTACTTC
D gene: -; clone size: few; V gene: TRBV15; J gene: TRBJ2-5; CDR3 protein: CATSRDNSVKTQYF; CDR3 DNA: TGTGCCACCAGCAGAGATAACAGCGTAAAGACCCAGTACTTC
D gene: -; clone size: few; V gene: TRBV25-1; J gene: TRBJ2-5; CDR3 protein: CASSEWVSGEESQYF; CDR3 DNA: TGTGCCAGCAGTGAATGGGTTAGCGGTGAAGAGAGCCAGTACTTC
D gene: TRBD2; clone size: -; V gene: TRBV20-1; J gene: TRBJ2-1; CDR3 protein: CSALRGGAHNEQFF; CDR3 DNA: TGCAGTGCTTTACGCGGGGGGGCTCACAATGAGCAGTTCTTC
D gene: -; clone size: -; V gene: TRBV7-2; J gene: TRBJ2-7; CDR3 protein: CASSSMDRYEQYF; CDR3 DNA: TGTGCCAGCAGCTCCATGGATCGGTACGAGCAGTACTTC
D gene: -; clone size: few; V gene: TRBV5-1; J gene: TRBJ2-1; CDR3 protein: CASSLALPVDEQFF; CDR3 DNA: TGCGCCAGCAGCTTGGCTCTCCCGGTGGATGAGCAGTTCTTC
D gene: -; clone size: -; V gene: TRBV5-1; J gene: TRBJ2-3; CDR3 protein: CASSKEPGLSTDTQYF; CDR3 DNA: TGCGCCAGCAGCAAGGAGCCGGGACTGAGCACAGATACGCAGTATTTT
D gene: -; clone size: -; V gene: TRBV27; J gene: TRBJ1-5; CDR3 protein: CASSLIGGGGNQPQHF; CDR3 DNA: TGTGCCAGCAGTTTAATAGGGGGAGGGGGCAATCAGCCCCAGCATTTT
D gene: -; clone size: once; V gene: TRBV5-1; J gene: TRBJ1-6; CDR3 protein: CANSVGDGNSPLHF; CDR3 DNA: TGCGCCAACAGCGTTGGGGATGGTAATTCACCCCTCCACTTT
D gene: -; clone size: few; V gene: TRBV20-1; J gene: TRBJ2-7; CDR3 protein: CSARDPKGRSSYEQYF; CDR3 DNA: TGCAGTGCTAGAGATCCTAAGGGCAGGAGCTCCTACGAGCAGTACTTC
D gene: TRBD1; clone size: -; V gene: TRBV20-1; J gene: TRBJ1-1; CDR3 protein: CSARGQGGRNTEAFF; CDR3 DNA: TGCAGTGCTAGGGGTCAGGGGGGCCGGAACACTGAAGCTTTCTTT
D gene: -; clone size: few; V gene: TRBV27; J gene: TRBJ1-1; CDR3 protein: CASSLSPGRNTEAFF; CDR3 DNA: TGTGCCAGCAGTTTATCTCCAGGGAGGAACACTGAAGCTTTCTTT
D gene: TRBD2; clone size: -; V gene: TRBV9; J gene: TRBJ2-1; CDR3 protein: CASSVASGGPWSNEQFF; CDR3 DNA: TGTGCCAGCAGCGTAGCTAGCGGGGGGCCATGGAGCAATGAGCAGTTCTTC
D gene: -; clone size: -; V gene: TRBV21-1; J gene: TRBJ2-5; CDR3 protein: CASIRTGLAAEETQYF; CDR3 DNA: TGTGCCAGCATCCGAACGGGACTAGCGGCGGAAGAGACCCAGTACTTC
D gene: -; clone size: -; V gene: TRBV4-1; J gene: TRBJ1-2; CDR3 protein: CASSQDRAIPEGYGYTF; CDR3 DNA: TGCGCCAGCAGCCAAGATCGAGCCATCCCGGAGGGTTATGGCTACACCTTC
D gene: TRBD1; clone size: -; V gene: TRBV9; J gene: TRBJ2-7; CDR3 protein: CASSTRTGPYEQYF; CDR3 DNA: TGTGCCAGCAGCACCCGGACAGGCCCCTACGAGCAGTACTTC
D gene: TRBD1; clone size: few; V gene: TRBV28; J gene: TRBJ1-2; CDR3 protein: CASTPGQLKSAYGYTF; CDR3 DNA: TGTGCCAGCACCCCGGGACAGCTAAAATCCGCCTATGGCTACACCTTC
D gene: -; clone size: few; V gene: TRBV3-1; J gene: TRBJ2-6; CDR3 protein: CASATSGANVLTF; CDR3 DNA: TGTGCCAGCGCGACCTCTGGGGCCAACGTCCTGACTTTC
D gene: -; clone size: few; V gene: TRBV7-2; J gene: TRBJ2-7; CDR3 protein: CASSLSGGPYEQYF; CDR3 DNA: TGTGCCAGCAGCTTATCGGGGGGCCCCTACGAGCAGTACTTC
D gene: TRBD2; clone size: -; V gene: TRBV4-2; J gene: TRBJ2-4; CDR3 protein: CASSPGLAGGPTKNIQYF; CDR3 DNA: TGTGCCAGCAGCCCGGGACTAGCGGGGGGGCCAACCAAAAACATTCAGTACTTC
D gene: TRBD2; clone size: -; V gene: TRBV4-1; J gene: TRBJ2-7; CDR3 protein: CASSFSGGPSYNEQYF; CDR3 DNA: TGCGCCAGCAGCTTTAGCGGGGGGCCCTCCTACAATGAGCAGTACTTC
D gene: TRBD2; clone size: -; V gene: TRBV9; J gene: TRBJ2-3; CDR3 protein: CASSASGGRITDTQYF; CDR3 DNA: TGTGCCAGCAGCGCTAGCGGGGGGAGGATCACAGATACGCAGTATTTT
D gene: -; clone size: -; V gene: TRBV2; J gene: TRBJ2-1; CDR3 protein: CASKNEDRYNEQFF; CDR3 DNA: TGTGCCAGCAAGAACGAGGACAGATACAATGAGCAGTTCTTC
D gene: -; clone size: -; V gene: TRBV7-3; J gene: TRBJ2-6; CDR3 protein: CASTTGTGANVLTF; CDR3 DNA: TGTGCCAGCACCACGGGGACTGGGGCCAACGTCCTGACTTTC